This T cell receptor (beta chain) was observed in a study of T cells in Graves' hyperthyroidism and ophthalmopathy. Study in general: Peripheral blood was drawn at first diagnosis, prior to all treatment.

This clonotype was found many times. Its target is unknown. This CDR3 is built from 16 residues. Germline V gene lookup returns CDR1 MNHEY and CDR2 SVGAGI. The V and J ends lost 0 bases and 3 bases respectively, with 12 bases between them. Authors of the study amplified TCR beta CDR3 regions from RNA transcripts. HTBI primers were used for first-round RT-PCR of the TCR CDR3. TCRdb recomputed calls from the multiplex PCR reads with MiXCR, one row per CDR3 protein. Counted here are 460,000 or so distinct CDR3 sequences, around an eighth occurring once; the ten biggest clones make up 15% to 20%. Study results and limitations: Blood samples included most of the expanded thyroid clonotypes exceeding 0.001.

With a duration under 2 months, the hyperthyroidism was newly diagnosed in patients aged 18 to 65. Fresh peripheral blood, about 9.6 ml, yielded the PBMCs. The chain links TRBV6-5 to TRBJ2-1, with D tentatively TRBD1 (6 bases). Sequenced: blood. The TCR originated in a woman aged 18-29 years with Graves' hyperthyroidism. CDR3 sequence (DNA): TGTGCCAGCAGTTACTCGGGGACATCCTACTACAATGAGCAGTTCTTC. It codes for CASSYSGTSYYNEQFF.